The subject of this entry is one TCR beta chain. As yet, its antigen is unknown. This CDR3 is 13 amino acids long. The germline V gene encodes CDR1 SQVTM and CDR2 ANQGSEA. The V and J ends lost 3 bases and 6 bases, in that order; junction bases with no gene match: 5. The sample is drawn from a study of cytomegalovirus exposure and HLA in healthy donors. Study-wide results and limits: Later, TCR association rates were found to vary by HLA locus, highest for DRB1 and lowest for HLA-C. Later on, an analysis tied 15,000 to 20,000 TCR beta sequences to HLA alleles at 0.05 false discovery rate.

The primer mix had 60 Vbeta and 13 Jbeta primers. Generated by immunoSEQ multiplex PCR, the TCRdb table keeps only in-frame clones and is missing some. Here the sample table reports about 140,000 clones. Sequencing used PBMCs. The source is a male donor in good health and CMV-seronegative. The chain couples TRBV29-1 to TRBJ2-5; 9 nucleotides line up with TRBD2. The CDR3 DNA is TGCAGCGTTGAGCTAGCGGGGACGAAGACCCAGTACTTC. Translated, it gives CSVELAGTKTQYF.